What follows describes a single T cell receptor beta chain. The antigen remains unidentified. Other DNA sequences from this sample encode an identical CDR3 as well. Clones were read by immunoSEQ multiplex PCR, and TCRdb kept only the in-frame ones, dropping some. The sample carries approximately 130,000 clones, approximately 88% recorded once. This entry belongs to a study of T cell responses to AZD1222 COVID-19 vaccine. The study's findings and limits: Baseline serology detected seropositivity in only 5 or 6 AZD1222 recipients.

V was cut by 1 base and J by 2 bases, with 9 bases left in between. Germline V gene sequence: CDR1 LGHDT, CDR2 YNNKEL (reference sequence). The CDR3 consists of 14 residues. This chain joins TRBV3-1 (or the pseudogene TRBV3-2) and TRBJ2-7; the D gene is possibly TRBD2 (5 bases). This receptor was obtained from an adult in good health. The starting material was peripheral blood, obtained on day 0 of AZD1222 vaccination. This CDR3 is CASSQGTGTYEQYF. DNA of the CDR3: TGTGCCAGCAGCCAAGGGACGGGAACCTACGAGCAGTACTTC.